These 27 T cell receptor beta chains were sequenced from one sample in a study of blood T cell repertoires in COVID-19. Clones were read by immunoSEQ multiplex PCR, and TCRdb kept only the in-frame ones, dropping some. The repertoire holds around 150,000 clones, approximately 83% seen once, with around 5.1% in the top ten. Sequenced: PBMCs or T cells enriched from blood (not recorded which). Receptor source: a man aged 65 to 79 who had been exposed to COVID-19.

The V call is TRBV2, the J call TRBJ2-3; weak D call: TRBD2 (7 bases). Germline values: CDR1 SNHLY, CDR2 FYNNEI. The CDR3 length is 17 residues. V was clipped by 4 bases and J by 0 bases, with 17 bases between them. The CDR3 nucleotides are TGTGCCAGCAGTGCGGAGGGGGGGCGGCTAAGCACAGATACGCAGTATTTT. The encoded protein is CASSAEGGRLSTDTQYF.

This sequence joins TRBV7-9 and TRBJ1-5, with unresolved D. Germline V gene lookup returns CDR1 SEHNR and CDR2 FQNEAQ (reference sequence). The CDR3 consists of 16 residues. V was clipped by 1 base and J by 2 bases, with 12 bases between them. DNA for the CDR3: TGTGCCAGCAGCTTAGGGGTGTGGGCCCGCAATCAGCCCCAGCATTTT. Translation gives CASSLGVWARNQPQHF.

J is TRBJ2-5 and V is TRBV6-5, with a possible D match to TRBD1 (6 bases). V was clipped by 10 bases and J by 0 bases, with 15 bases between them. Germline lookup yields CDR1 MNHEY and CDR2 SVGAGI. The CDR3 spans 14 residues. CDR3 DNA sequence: TGTGCCACACGATCGAGGGGGAACCAAGAGACCCAGTACTTC. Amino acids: CATRSRGNQETQYF.

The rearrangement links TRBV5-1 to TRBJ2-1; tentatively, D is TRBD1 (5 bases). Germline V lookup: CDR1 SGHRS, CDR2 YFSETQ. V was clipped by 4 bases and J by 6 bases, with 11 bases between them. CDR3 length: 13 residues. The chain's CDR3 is CASSRPGPNEQFF. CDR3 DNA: TGCGCCAGCAGCCGGCCAGGGCCCAATGAGCAGTTCTTC.

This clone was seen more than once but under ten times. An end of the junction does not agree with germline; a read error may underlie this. CDR3 loop: CASRTSGRFETF. The CDR3 nucleotides are TGTGCCAGCAGGACTAGCGGGAGATTCGAGACGTTC. V and J are TRBV2 and TRBJ2-7; 12 bases line up with TRBD2. In germline, CDR1 is SNHLY, CDR2 FYNNEI. There are 12 residues in the CDR3.

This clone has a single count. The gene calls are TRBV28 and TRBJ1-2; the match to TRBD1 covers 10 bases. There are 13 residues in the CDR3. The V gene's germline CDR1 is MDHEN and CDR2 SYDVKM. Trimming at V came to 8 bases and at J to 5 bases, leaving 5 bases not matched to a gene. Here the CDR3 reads CASSRQGAYGYTF. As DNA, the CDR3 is TGTGCCAGCTCAAGACAGGGGGCATATGGCTACACCTTC.

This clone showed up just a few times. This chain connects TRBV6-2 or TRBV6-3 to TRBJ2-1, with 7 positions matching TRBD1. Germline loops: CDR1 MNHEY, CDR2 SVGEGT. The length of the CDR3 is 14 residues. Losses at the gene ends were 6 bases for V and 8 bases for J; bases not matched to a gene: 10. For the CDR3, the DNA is TGTGCCAGCAGCCTCCGGGACAGTAGTCATGAGCAGTTCTTC. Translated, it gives CASSLRDSSHEQFF.

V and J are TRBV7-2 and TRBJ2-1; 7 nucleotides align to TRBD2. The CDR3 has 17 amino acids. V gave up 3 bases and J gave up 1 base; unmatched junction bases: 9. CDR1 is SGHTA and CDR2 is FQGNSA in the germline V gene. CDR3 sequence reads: CASSFGDSGLSYNEQFF. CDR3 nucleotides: TGTGCCAGCAGCTTTGGAGATAGCGGGCTTTCCTACAATGAGCAGTTCTTC.

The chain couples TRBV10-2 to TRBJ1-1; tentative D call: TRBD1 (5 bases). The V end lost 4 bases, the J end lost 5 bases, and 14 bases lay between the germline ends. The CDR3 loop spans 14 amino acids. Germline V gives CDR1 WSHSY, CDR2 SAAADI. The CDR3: CASSVRTLGTEAFF. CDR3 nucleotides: TGCGCCAGCAGTGTAAGGACACTGGGGACTGAAGCTTTCTTT.

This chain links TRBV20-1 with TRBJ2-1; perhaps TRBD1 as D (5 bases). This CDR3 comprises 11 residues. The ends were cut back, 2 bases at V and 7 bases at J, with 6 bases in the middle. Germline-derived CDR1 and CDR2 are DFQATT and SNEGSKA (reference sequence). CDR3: CSARRGNEQFF. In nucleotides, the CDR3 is TGCAGTGCTAGAAGGGGAAATGAGCAGTTCTTC.

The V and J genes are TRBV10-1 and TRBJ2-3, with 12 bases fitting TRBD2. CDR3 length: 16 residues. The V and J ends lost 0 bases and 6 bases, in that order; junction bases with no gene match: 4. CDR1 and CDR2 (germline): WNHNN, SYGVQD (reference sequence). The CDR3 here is CASSESFTSGRDTQYF. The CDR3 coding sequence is TGCGCCAGCAGTGAGTCTTTCACTAGCGGGAGGGATACGCAGTATTTT.

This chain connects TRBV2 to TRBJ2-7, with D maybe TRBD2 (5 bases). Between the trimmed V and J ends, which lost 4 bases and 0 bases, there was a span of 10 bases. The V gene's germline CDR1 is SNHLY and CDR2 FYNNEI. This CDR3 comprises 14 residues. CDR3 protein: CASSVRGRSYEQYF. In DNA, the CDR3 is TGTGCCAGCAGTGTGAGAGGGCGCTCCTACGAGCAGTACTTC.

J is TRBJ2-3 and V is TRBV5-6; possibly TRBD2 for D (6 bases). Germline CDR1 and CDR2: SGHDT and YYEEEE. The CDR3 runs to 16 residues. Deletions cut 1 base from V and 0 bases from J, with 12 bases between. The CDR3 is CASSLTSSRSTDTQYF. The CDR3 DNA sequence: TGTGCCAGCAGCTTGACTAGCTCCCGGAGCACAGATACGCAGTATTTT.

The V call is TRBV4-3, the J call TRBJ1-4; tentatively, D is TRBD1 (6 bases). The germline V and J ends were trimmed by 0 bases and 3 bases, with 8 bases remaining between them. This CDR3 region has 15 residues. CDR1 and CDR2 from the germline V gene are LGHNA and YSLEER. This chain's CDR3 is CASSQDTGSNEKLFF. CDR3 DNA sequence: TGCGCCAGCAGCCAAGATACAGGGTCTAATGAAAAACTGTTTTTT.

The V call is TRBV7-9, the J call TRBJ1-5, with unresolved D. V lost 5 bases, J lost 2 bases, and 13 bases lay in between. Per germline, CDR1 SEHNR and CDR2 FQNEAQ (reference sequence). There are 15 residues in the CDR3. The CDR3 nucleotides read TGTGCCAGCAGCCGCCAAAGGAGTGGCAATCAGCCCCAGCATTTT. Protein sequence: CASSRQRSGNQPQHF. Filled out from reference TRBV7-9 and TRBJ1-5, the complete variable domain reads DTGVSQNPRHKITKRGQNVTFRCDPISEHNRLYWYRQTLGQGPEFLTYFQNEAQLEKSRLLSDRFSAERPKGSFSTLEIQRTEQGDSAMYLCASSRQRSGNQPQHFGDGTRLSIL.

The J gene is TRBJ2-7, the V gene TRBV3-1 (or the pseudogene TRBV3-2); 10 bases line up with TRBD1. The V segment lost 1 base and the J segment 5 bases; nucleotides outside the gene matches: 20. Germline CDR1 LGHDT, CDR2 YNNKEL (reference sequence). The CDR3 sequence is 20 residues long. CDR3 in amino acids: CASSQAIKGRRQGAMHEQYF. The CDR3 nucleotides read TGTGCCAGCAGCCAAGCGATAAAAGGTAGGCGACAGGGGGCGATGCACGAGCAGTACTTC.

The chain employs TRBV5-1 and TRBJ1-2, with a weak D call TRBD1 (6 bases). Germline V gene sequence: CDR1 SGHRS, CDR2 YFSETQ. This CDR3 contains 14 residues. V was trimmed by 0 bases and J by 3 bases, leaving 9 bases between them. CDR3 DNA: TGCGCCAGCAGCTTGGGGTCAGGGGACTATGGCTACACCTTC. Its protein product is CASSLGSGDYGYTF.

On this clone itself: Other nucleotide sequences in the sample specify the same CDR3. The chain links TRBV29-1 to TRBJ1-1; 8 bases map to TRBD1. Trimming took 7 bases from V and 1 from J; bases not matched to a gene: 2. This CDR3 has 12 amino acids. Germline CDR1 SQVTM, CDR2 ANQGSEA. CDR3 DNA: TGCAGCGGCGACAGGGGGAACACTGAAGCTTTCTTT. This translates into CSGDRGNTEAFF.

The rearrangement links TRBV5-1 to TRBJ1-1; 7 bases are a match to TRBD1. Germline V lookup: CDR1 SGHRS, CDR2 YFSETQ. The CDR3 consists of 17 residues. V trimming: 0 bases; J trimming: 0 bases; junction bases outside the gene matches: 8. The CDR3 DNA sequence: TGCGCCAGCAGCTTGGCTGGGACAGCCACAATGAACACTGAAGCTTTCTTT. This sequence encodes CASSLAGTATMNTEAFF.

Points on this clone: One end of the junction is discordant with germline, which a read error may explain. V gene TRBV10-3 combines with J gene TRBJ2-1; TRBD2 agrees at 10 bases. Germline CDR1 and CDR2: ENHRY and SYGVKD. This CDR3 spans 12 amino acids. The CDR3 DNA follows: TGCGGGAGCGGGGGGGTTTGGAATGAGCAGTTCTTC. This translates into CGSGGVWNEQFF.

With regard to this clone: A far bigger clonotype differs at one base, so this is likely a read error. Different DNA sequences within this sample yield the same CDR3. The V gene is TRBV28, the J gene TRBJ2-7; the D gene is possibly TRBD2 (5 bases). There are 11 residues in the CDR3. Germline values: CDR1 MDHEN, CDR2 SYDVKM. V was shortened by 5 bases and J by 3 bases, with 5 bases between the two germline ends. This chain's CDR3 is CASSRGYEQYF. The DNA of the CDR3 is TGTGCCAGCAGTCGGGGCTACGAGCAGTACTTC.

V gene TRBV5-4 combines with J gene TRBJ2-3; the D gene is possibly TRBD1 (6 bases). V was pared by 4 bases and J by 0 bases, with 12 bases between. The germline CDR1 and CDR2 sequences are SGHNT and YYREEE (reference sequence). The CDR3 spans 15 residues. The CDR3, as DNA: TGTGCCAGCAGCGACAGGCGTCAAAGCACAGATACGCAGTATTTT. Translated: CASSDRRQSTDTQYF.

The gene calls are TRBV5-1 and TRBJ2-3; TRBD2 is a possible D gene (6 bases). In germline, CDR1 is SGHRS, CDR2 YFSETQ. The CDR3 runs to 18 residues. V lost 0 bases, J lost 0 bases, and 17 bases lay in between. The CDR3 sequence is CASSLAGRIAASTDTQYF. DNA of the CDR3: TGCGCCAGCAGCTTGGCCGGACGTATAGCGGCTAGCACAGATACGCAGTATTTT.

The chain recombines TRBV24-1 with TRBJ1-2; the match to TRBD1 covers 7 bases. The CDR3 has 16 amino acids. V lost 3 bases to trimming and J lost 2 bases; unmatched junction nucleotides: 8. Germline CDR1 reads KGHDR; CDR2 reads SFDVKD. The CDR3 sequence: CATSDLETGQNYGYTF. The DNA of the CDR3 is TGTGCCACCAGTGATCTCGAGACAGGGCAGAACTATGGCTACACCTTC.

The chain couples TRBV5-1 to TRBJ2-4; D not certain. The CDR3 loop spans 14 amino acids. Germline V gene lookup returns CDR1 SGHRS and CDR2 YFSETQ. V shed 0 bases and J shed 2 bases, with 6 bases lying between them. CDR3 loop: CASSLAESKNIQYF. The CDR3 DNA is TGCGCCAGCAGCTTGGCAGAATCCAAAAACATTCAGTACTTC.

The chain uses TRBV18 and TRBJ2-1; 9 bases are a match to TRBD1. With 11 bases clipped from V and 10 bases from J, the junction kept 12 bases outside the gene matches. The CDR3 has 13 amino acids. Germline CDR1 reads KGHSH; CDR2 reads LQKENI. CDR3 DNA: TGTGCCTGCTTCCGGGACAGGGAAGGGGAGCAGTTCTTC. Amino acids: CACFRDREGEQFF.

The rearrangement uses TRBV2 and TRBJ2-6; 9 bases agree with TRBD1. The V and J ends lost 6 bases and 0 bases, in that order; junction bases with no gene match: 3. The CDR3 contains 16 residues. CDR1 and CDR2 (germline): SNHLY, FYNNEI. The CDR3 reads CASSRDRASGANVLTF. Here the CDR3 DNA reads TGTGCCAGCAGCCGGGACAGGGCCTCTGGGGCCAACGTCCTGACTTTC.